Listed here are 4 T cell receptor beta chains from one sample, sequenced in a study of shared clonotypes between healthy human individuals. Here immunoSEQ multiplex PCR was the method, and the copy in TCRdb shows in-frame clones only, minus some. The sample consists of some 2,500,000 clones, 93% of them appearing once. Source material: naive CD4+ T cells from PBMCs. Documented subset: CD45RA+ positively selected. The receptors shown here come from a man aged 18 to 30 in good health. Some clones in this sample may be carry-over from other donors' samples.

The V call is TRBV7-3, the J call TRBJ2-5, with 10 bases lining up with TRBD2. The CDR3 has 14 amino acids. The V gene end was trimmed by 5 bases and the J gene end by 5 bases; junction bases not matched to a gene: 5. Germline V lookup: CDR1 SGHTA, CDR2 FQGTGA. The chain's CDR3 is CASSPSGRGETQYF. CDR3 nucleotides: TGTGCCAGCAGCCCTAGCGGGAGAGGTGAGACCCAGTACTTC.

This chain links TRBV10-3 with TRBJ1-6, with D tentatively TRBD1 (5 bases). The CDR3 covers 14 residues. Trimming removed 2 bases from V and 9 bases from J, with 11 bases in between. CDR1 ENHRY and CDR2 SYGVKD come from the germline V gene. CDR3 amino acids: CAISEKGPGSPLHF. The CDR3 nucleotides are TGTGCCATCAGTGAGAAGGGGCCGGGTTCACCCCTCCACTTT.

The CDR3 nucleotides read TGTGCCAGCAGCTTAGACAGGAGGGGTATGAACACTGAAGCTTTCTTT. Amino acids: CASSLDRRGMNTEAFF. J is TRBJ1-1 and V is TRBV7-8; possible D gene TRBD1, 5 bases. This CDR3 contains 16 residues. V was shortened by 1 base and J by 0 bases, with 12 bases between the two germline ends. Germline lookup yields CDR1 SGHVS and CDR2 FQNEAQ. The full variable domain, completed using reference TRBV7-8 and TRBJ1-1, is GAGVSQSPRYKVAKRGQDVALRCDPISGHVSLFWYQQALGQGPEFLTYFQNEAQLDKSGLPSDRFFAERPEGSVSTLKIQRTQQEDSAVYLCASSLDRRGMNTEAFFGQGTRLTVV.

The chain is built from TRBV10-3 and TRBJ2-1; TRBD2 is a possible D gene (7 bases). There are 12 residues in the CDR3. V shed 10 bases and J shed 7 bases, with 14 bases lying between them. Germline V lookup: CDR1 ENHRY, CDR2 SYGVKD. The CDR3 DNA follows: TGTGCCACCACTAGGGGGGGGAATGAGCAGTTCTTC. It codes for CATTRGGNEQFF.